The 23 T cell receptor beta chains reported below all come from one sample, sequenced in a study of blood T cells in healthy people across ages. The use of a sample-barcoded 5' primer and a J-beta primer mix characterized a second PCR of about 7 to 12 cycles. TCRdb reanalysed the 5' RACE reads using MiXCR and keeps one entry per CDR3 protein. The sample holds over a million distinct CDR3 sequences, around two fifths seen once. The sequenced sample consisted of blood. The receptors were gathered from a woman aged 18-29 years in good health.

The V call is TRBV20-1, the J call TRBJ2-5, with a possible D match to TRBD1 (5 bases). The CDR3 is made up of 14 amino acids. V was pared by 1 base and J by 5 bases, with 14 bases between. Looked up from germline, CDR1 is DFQATT and CDR2 is SNEGSKA (reference sequence). The CDR3 here is CSARVATVRETQYF. The CDR3, as DNA: TGCAGTGCTAGAGTGGCGACAGTGAGGGAGACCCAGTACTTC.

V and J are TRBV10-3 and TRBJ2-3; D gene unclear. Germline V gene sequence: CDR1 ENHRY, CDR2 SYGVKD. This CDR3 region has 14 residues. V lost 0 bases and J 2 bases, leaving 6 bases between the germline ends. CDR3 bases: TGTGCCATCAGTGAGTCAGGCATCACAGATACGCAGTATTTT. It specifies CAISESGITDTQYF.

This chain joins TRBV7-2 and TRBJ1-6; unclear D gene. The CDR3 runs 14 residues. Looked up from germline, CDR1 is SGHTA and CDR2 is FQGNSA. V lost 1 base and J lost 5, with 6 bases in between. The CDR3 DNA reads as TGTGCCAGCAGCTTAGTGGAGCATAATTCACCCCTCCACTTT. It specifies CASSLVEHNSPLHF.

The V call is TRBV9, the J call TRBJ2-1; D tentatively fits TRBD1 or TRBD2 (5 bases each). Germline loops: CDR1 SGDLS, CDR2 YYNGEE. CDR3 size: 16 residues. The V end was cut by 2 bases, the J end by 2 bases, with 14 bases between. CDR3: CASSVGDGAAYNEQFF. The CDR3 coding sequence is TGTGCCAGCAGCGTTGGGGACGGGGCAGCCTACAATGAGCAGTTCTTC.

The chain carries TRBV2 and TRBJ2-3; D is unresolved. The CDR3 runs to 13 residues. V was trimmed by 6 bases and J by 2 bases, leaving 9 bases between them. Germline CDR1 and CDR2: SNHLY and FYNNEI. The CDR3 DNA reads as TGTGCCAGCAGGACTCGACCCACAGATACGCAGTATTTT. It specifies CASRTRPTDTQYF.

The chain couples TRBV28 to TRBJ2-5; D is ambiguous. This CDR3 has 14 residues. Germline CDR1 MDHEN, CDR2 SYDVKM. Trimming shortened V by 3 bases and J by 1 base, and 9 bases separated the two germline ends. In DNA, the CDR3 is TGTGCCAGCAGTTTTCTAAGGACCCAAGAGACCCAGTACTTC. Translation gives CASSFLRTQETQYF.

This chain connects TRBV3-1 to TRBJ2-3; no definite D call. Trimming cost V 8 bases and J 6 bases, with 9 bases left between them. The CDR3 is 11 amino acids. Germline V gene data show CDR1 as LGHDT and CDR2 as YNNKEL (reference sequence). The CDR3 sequence is CASGSLDTQYF. DNA for the CDR3: TGTGCCAGCGGGTCCCTCGATACGCAGTATTTT.

This clonotype has only a few counts. The V and J genes are TRBV18 and TRBJ2-1; D gene uncertain. V lost 0 bases and J lost 6, with 6 bases in between. The CDR3 extends over 13 amino acids. CDR1 KGHSH and CDR2 LQKENI come from the germline V gene. The CDR3 loop reads CASSPPGFNEQFF. The CDR3 nucleotides are TGTGCCAGCTCACCACCGGGTTTCAATGAGCAGTTCTTC.

The chain links TRBV3-1 to TRBJ2-5, with a tentative D call TRBD2 (6 bases). V shed 4 bases and J shed 0 bases, with 18 bases lying between them. This CDR3 has 17 amino acids. Per germline, CDR1 LGHDT and CDR2 YNNKEL (reference sequence). CDR3 bases: TGTGCCAGCAGCCGAACGTGGGACTCCGAGGACCAAGAGACCCAGTACTTC. It yields the protein CASSRTWDSEDQETQYF.

The chain has TRBV14 and TRBJ2-6, with a tentative D call TRBD2 (6 bases). Trimming shortened V by 3 bases and J by 0 bases, and 6 bases separated the two germline ends. This CDR3 has 15 amino acids. CDR1 and CDR2 (germline): SGHDN, FVKESK. CDR3: CASSHGGSGANVLTF. The DNA for the CDR3 is TGTGCCAGCAGCCACGGGGGCTCTGGGGCCAACGTCCTGACTTTC.

The gene calls are TRBV27 and TRBJ1-5; no clear D. V shed 8 bases and J shed 7 bases, with 9 bases lying between them. Germline V gene sequence: CDR1 MNHEY, CDR2 SMNVEV (reference sequence). The CDR3 is made up of 11 amino acids. The CDR3 here is CASGFQQPQHF. The DNA for the CDR3 is TGTGCCAGCGGGTTTCAGCAGCCCCAGCATTTT.

This clonotype was recorded a few times. The CDR3 reads CASSPHRRSDTYEQYF. Written as DNA, the CDR3 is TGTGCCAGCAGTCCCCACCGGAGGTCGGATACCTACGAGCAGTACTTC. The J gene is TRBJ2-7, the V gene TRBV12-3 or TRBV12-4, with D perhaps matching TRBD2 (5 bases). V shed 5 bases and J shed 2 bases, with 19 bases lying between them. This CDR3 comprises 16 residues.

This clonotype was found a few times. This could be a read error, since a much larger clone is one nucleotide away. CDR3 region: CASSVPSVIETQYF. Here the CDR3 DNA reads TGTGCCAGCAGTGTCCCGTCGGTGATTGAGACCCAGTACTTC. This chain joins TRBV12-3 or TRBV12-4 and TRBJ2-5; the D is unclear. Trimming cost V 5 bases and J 5 bases, with 15 bases left between them. This CDR3 is 14 amino acids long.

CDR3 DNA sequence: TGTGCCACCGGGGCAGGGCTTGCTCCCATTCAGTACTTC. Translation: CATGAGLAPIQYF. The J gene is TRBJ2-5, the V gene TRBV5-6; tentatively, D is TRBD1 or TRBD2 (5 bases each). With the DNA end fitting TRBJ2-4 better, the J assignment may be wrong. The CDR3 extends over 13 amino acids. The germline gives CDR1 SGHDT, CDR2 YYEEEE.

The chain joins TRBV10-2 to TRBJ1-1; D gene ambiguous. V shed 9 bases and J shed 0 bases, with 11 bases lying between them. Germline CDR1 WSHSY, CDR2 SAAADI. The CDR3 spans 13 residues. The CDR3 DNA reads TGCGCCAGTCAGAGGCGGCTGAACACTGAAGCTTTCTTT. Protein product: CASQRRLNTEAFF.

The rearrangement uses TRBV14 and TRBJ2-1; TRBD2 matches 7 bases. The CDR3 runs 18 residues. The germline V gene encodes CDR1 SGHDN and CDR2 FVKESK. Trimming removed 1 base from V and 0 bases from J; junction bases left unmatched: 9. The CDR3 DNA reads TGTGCCAGCAGCCAAGTTGGGGGAGCGGGGAGCTCCTACAATGAGCAGTTCTTC. Translated: CASSQVGGAGSSYNEQFF.

This rearrangement joins TRBV20-1 to TRBJ2-5; a weak D match, TRBD2 (6 bases). CDR1 is DFQATT and CDR2 is SNEGSKA in the germline V gene (reference sequence). Trimming removed 1 base from V and 5 bases from J, with 14 bases in between. This CDR3 has 14 amino acids. CDR3 DNA: TGCAGTGCTAGAGGGGGACTCTCCCACGAGACCCAGTACTTC. Protein product: CSARGGLSHETQYF.

This clonotype was seen a few times. This chain joins TRBV20-1 and TRBJ2-2; the D call may be TRBD1 or TRBD2 (5 bases each). V lost 5 bases to trimming and J lost 0 bases, with 13 bases between them. Germline V gene sequence: CDR1 DFQATT, CDR2 SNEGSKA (reference sequence). There are 15 residues in the CDR3. The CDR3 nucleotides are TGCAGTGCTTATCGGGACCGATCGAACACCGGGGAGCTGTTTTTT. It yields the protein CSAYRDRSNTGELFF.

The V and J genes are TRBV7-2 and TRBJ2-1; D is unresolved. CDR3 length equals 14 residues. CDR1 is SGHTA and CDR2 is FQGNSA in the germline V gene. Deletions cut 5 bases from V and 9 bases from J, with 17 bases between. CDR3: CASSRPQWGGEQFF. Written as DNA, the CDR3 is TGTGCCAGCAGCCGGCCACAGTGGGGTGGTGAGCAGTTCTTC.

Remarks on this clonotype: A read error may produce the germline difference seen at one junction end. The CDR3 coding sequence is TGTGTCAGCAGTGAAGGAGCAGGAACTTACGAGCGGTACTTC. Translated, it gives CVSSEGAGTYERYF. The rearrangement joins TRBV2 to TRBJ2-7, with D unclear. The CDR3 runs to 14 residues. Germline V gene data show CDR1 as SNHLY and CDR2 as FYNNEI.

This clonotype appeared once. A much larger clone is a single base away; this may be a read error. V is TRBV29-1 and J is TRBJ2-3; D not certain. CDR3 length equals 14 residues. Germline loops: CDR1 SQVTM, CDR2 ANQGSEA. V was trimmed by 7 bases and J by 0 bases, leaving 14 bases between them. CDR3 residues: CSGRPATSTDTQYF. CDR3 in DNA: TGCAGCGGAAGGCCCGCAACTAGCACAGATACGCAGTATTTT.

The gene calls are TRBV28 and TRBJ2-1, with 9 nucleotides matching TRBD2. Per germline, CDR1 MDHEN and CDR2 SYDVKM. The CDR3 is 16 residues long. The CDR3 sequence: CATQFGIAGGYNEQFF. The CDR3 DNA reads as TGTGCAACTCAGTTTGGAATCGCGGGGGGGTACAATGAGCAGTTCTTC.

There are a few counts of this clonotype. The chain links TRBV3-1 to TRBJ1-5; TRBD1 aligns across 7 bases. Trimming took 5 bases from V and 0 from J; bases not matched to a gene: 4. CDR1 is LGHDT and CDR2 is YNNKEL in the germline V gene (reference sequence). This CDR3 spans 15 amino acids. CDR3 in amino acids: CASSSTGASNQPQHF. For the CDR3, the DNA is TGTGCCAGCAGCTCAACAGGGGCTAGCAATCAGCCCCAGCATTTT.